A selection of T cell receptor beta chains follows, all from one sample in a study of cytomegalovirus exposure and HLA in healthy donors. Clones were read by immunoSEQ multiplex PCR, and TCRdb kept only the in-frame ones, dropping some. Of 100,000 to 150,000 clones listed, about nine tenths are singletons. The sample consisted of PBMCs. The origin of the receptors is a man aged 18 to 29 in good health and CMV-seronegative. CDR3s include the opening cysteine and the closing phenylalanine or tryptophan. D genes are given only for firm matches. Not every row has a clone size; where given, it reads once, few, many or a size class.

CDR3nt	CDR3aa	abundance	v_gene	d_gene	j_gene
TGTGCCAGCAGGGCAATGTTGTGGGACAACGATCAGCCCCAGCATTTT	CASRAMLWDNDQPQHF	NA	TRBV2	NA	TRBJ1-5
TGTGCCAGCAGGCGCGATAGACAGGGAGACAATCAGCCCCAGCATTTT	CASRRDRQGDNQPQHF	NA	TRBV6-6	TRBD1	TRBJ1-5
TGTGCCAGCAGCTTCCGTAGGACTAGCACGTACGAGCAGTACTTC	CASSFRRTSTYEQYF	NA	TRBV5-5	TRBD2	TRBJ2-7
TGTGCCAGCAGCCAAGAGACAGTTCAAGAGACCCAGTACTTC	CASSQETVQETQYF	NA	TRBV14	NA	TRBJ2-5
TGTGCCTGGAGTGTGGGGGCAGGGGACGGCTACACCTTC	CAWSVGAGDGYTF	NA	TRBV30	NA	TRBJ1-2
TGTGCCAGCGAACTTGGAGGCGGCGCCTACGAGCAGTACTTC	CASELGGGAYEQYF	once	TRBV6-1	NA	TRBJ2-7
TGCGCCAGCAGCTTGGTTGGGACAGGGGGAGAGACCCAGTACTTC	CASSLVGTGGETQYF	NA	TRBV5-1	TRBD1	TRBJ2-5
TGTGCCACCAGCAGAGATAGCACGGAAAGATACGAGCAGTACTTC	CATSRDSTERYEQYF	NA	TRBV15	NA	TRBJ2-7
TGTGCCAGCAGCGTAGAGGCGGGGACCTACACCGGGGAGCTGTTTTTT	CASSVEAGTYTGELFF	NA	TRBV9	NA	TRBJ2-2
TGTGCCAGCAGCCCCAGCGACGGGACTAGCATCTATGAGCAGTTCTTC	CASSPSDGTSIYEQFF	NA	TRBV28	TRBD2	TRBJ2-1
TGTGCCAGCAGCGGCACTAGCGGGAGTGCTAACACCGGGGAGCTGTTTTTT	CASSGTSGSANTGELFF	NA	TRBV9	TRBD2	TRBJ2-2
TGTGCCAGCAGTGACAGCAGAAATGAAAAACTGTTTTTT	CASSDSRNEKLFF	NA	TRBV28	NA	TRBJ1-4
TGCGCCACCAAGAATCAAGGGGCAGGGGGAGCCTACAATGAGCAGTTCTTC	CATKNQGAGGAYNEQFF	NA	TRBV4-1	TRBD1	TRBJ2-1
TGTGCCAGCAGCTTATACAGGCTACTCGACTCGCGGGGGCCAGGGACCGGGGAGCTGTTTTTT	CASSLYRLLDSRGPGTGELFF	NA	TRBV7-8	NA	TRBJ2-2
TGTGCCAGCAGTTTAGACGGGACTAGCACTGGCTACGAGCAGTACTTC	CASSLDGTSTGYEQYF	NA	TRBV27	TRBD2	TRBJ2-7
TGTGCCAGTAGGACAGGGGTTTATGAAAAACTGTTTTTT	CASRTGVYEKLFF	NA	TRBV19	TRBD1	TRBJ1-4
TGCGCCAGCAGCCAAGTCGGGCGGGCCCACTCTGGGGCCAACGTCCTGACTTTC	CASSQVGRAHSGANVLTF	NA	TRBV4-1	NA	TRBJ2-6
TGTGCCAGCAGCTTATACGGCGGAGACCAAGAGACCCAGTACTTC	CASSLYGGDQETQYF	once	TRBV7-9	NA	TRBJ2-5
TGTGCCAGCAGTGCGGACATGTCCTATGAGTCTAATGAAAAACTGTTTTTT	CASSADMSYESNEKLFF	NA	TRBV2	NA	TRBJ1-4
TGTGCCAGCAGCTTGGGGGACAGCTATGGCTACACCTTC	CASSLGDSYGYTF	NA	TRBV5-6	TRBD1	TRBJ1-2
TGTGCCAGTAGTATCGCCGACAGAGGCAGCAATCAGCCCCAGCATTTT	CASSIADRGSNQPQHF	NA	TRBV19	NA	TRBJ1-5
TGTGCCAGCACTGACAGGGTGGGAGAGCAGTACTTC	CASTDRVGEQYF	NA	TRBV7-2	TRBD1	TRBJ2-7
TGTGCCAGCAGTACCGGACAGTATTCCTACGAGCAGTACTTC	CASSTGQYSYEQYF	few	TRBV6-1	NA	TRBJ2-7
TGTGCCAGCAGCTTGGTGCAGGGCAGGTTCTCCGGAAACACCATATATTTT	CASSLVQGRFSGNTIYF	NA	TRBV5-6	NA	TRBJ1-3
TGTGCCAGCAGTCCAGGTGATTTCGACACTGAAGCTTTCTTT	CASSPGDFDTEAFF	NA	TRBV5-4	NA	TRBJ1-1
TGTGCCAGCAGCTACCAGCGGGGAACCTACAATGAGCAGTTCTTC	CASSYQRGTYNEQFF	NA	TRBV7-8	TRBD2	TRBJ2-1
TGTGCCAGCAGTTCCTCACATATTGCCTACGAGCAGTACTTC	CASSSSHIAYEQYF	NA	TRBV28	NA	TRBJ2-7
TGCGCCAGCAGCTTGGATCGGACAGGGTTTCAAGAGACCCAGTACTTC	CASSLDRTGFQETQYF	once	TRBV5-1	TRBD1	TRBJ2-5
TGCAGCGTTGAGAAGGGGGCTGAAGCTTTCTTT	CSVEKGAEAFF	NA	TRBV29-1	NA	TRBJ1-1
TGTGCCAGCAGCCTAGACAGGGGAATATGCTATGGCTACACCTTC	CASSLDRGICYGYTF	NA	TRBV21-1	NA	TRBJ1-2
TGTGCCAGTAGTAGACAGGAAGGCTATAATTCACCCCTCCACTTT	CASSRQEGYNSPLHF	NA	TRBV19	NA	TRBJ1-6
TGTGCCAGCAGTGATCCAGGACTCACGGCCCAGCATTTT	CASSDPGLTAQHF	NA	TRBV6-1	NA	TRBJ1-5
TGTGCCAGCGTTCGACAGGCGAGCAATCAGCCCCAGCATTTT	CASVRQASNQPQHF	NA	TRBV28	NA	TRBJ1-5
TGTGCCAGCAGTTTAGTGGGACAGGGGGGTTCACCCCTCCACTTT	CASSLVGQGGSPLHF	NA	TRBV28	TRBD1	TRBJ1-6